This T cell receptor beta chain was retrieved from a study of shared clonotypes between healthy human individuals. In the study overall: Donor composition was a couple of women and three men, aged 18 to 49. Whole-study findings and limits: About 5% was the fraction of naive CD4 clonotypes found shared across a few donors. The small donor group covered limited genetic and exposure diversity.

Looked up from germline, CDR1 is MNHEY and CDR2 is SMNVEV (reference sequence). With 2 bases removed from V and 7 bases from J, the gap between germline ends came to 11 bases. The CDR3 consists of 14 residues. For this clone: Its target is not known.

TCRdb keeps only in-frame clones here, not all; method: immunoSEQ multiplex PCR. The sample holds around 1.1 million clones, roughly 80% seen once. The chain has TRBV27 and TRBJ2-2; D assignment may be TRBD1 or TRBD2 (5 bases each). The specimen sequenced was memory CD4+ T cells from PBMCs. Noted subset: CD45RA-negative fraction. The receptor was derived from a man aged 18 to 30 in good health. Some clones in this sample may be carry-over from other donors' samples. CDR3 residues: CASSLPQRGGELFF. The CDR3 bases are TGTGCCAGCAGTTTACCTCAGAGGGGCGGGGAGCTGTTTTTT.